The 26 T cell receptor beta chains below were found in one sample sequenced in a study of post-analysis software for immune sequencing data. Libraries were made from TCR beta cDNA, and they carried unique molecular identifiers. TCRdb redid the calling of the PCR reads with MiXCR, one entry per CDR3 protein. This table has under 900,000 distinct CDR3 sequences, approximately 53% appearing once. The antigens these receptors bind are not known. Study-wide findings and caveats: Patients carried five TRBV segments more frequently than controls did, and TRBV5-6, TRBV5-1 and TRBV20-1 were among them.

The sequenced sample was blood. The source is a girl aged 5 to 17 with multiple sclerosis.

This clonotype occurred a few times. The rearrangement links TRBV27 to TRBJ2-1, with D possibly TRBD2 on 6 matching bases. The germline CDR1 and CDR2 sequences are MNHEY and SMNVEV (reference sequence). This CDR3 is built from 15 residues. The ends were cut back, 6 bases at V and 7 bases at J, with 19 bases in the middle. DNA for the CDR3: TGTGCCAGCAGCCCCGGGACTCATGGGAGGAATGAGCAGTTCTTC. As protein: CASSPGTHGRNEQFF.

The table lists this clonotype with a few counts. J is TRBJ1-2 and V is TRBV15; 8 nucleotides align to TRBD1. Germline V gene lookup returns CDR1 LNHNV and CDR2 YYDKDF (reference sequence). After removal of 1 base from V and 4 bases from J, the junction contained 5 bases not matched to a gene. The CDR3 contains 15 residues. The CDR3 protein is CATSRATGQAYGYTF. For the CDR3, the DNA is TGTGCCACCAGCAGAGCCACGGGACAGGCCTATGGCTACACCTTC. The full variable domain, with the rest looked up from reference TRBV15 and TRBJ1-2, is DAMVIQNPRYQVTQFGKPVTLSCSQTLNHNVMYWYQQKSSQAPKLLFHYYDKDFNNEADTPDNFQSRRPNTSFCFLDIRSPGLGDTAMYLCATSRATGQAYGYTFGSGTRLTVV.

The V and J genes are TRBV14 and TRBJ2-1; D is undetermined. Trimming took 0 bases from V and 8 from J, leaving 14 bases between them. This CDR3 is 15 amino acids long. Germline CDR1 and CDR2: SGHDN and FVKESK. The CDR3 region is CASSQDAHLRDEQFF. In nucleotides, the CDR3 is TGTGCCAGCAGCCAAGATGCCCATCTTAGGGATGAGCAGTTCTTC.

Only a few counts were recorded for this clonotype. This chain links TRBV5-5 with TRBJ1-5, with TRBD1 as a possible D gene (5 bases). The CDR3 runs to 15 residues. Per the germline V gene, CDR1 is SGHKS and CDR2 is YYEKEE (reference sequence). The V end was cut by 4 bases, the J end by 5 bases, with 16 bases between. The CDR3 sequence: CASSASAREYQPQHF. The CDR3 DNA is TGTGCCAGCAGCGCTTCGGCCAGGGAGTATCAGCCCCAGCATTTT.

The chain recombines TRBV20-1 with TRBJ2-1; D may be TRBD1 or TRBD2 (5 bases each). The V end lost 3 bases, the J end lost 7 bases, and 16 bases lay between the germline ends. The germline CDR1 and CDR2 sequences are DFQATT and SNEGSKA (reference sequence). This CDR3 has 14 residues. DNA for the CDR3: TGCAGTGCTAGGTGGGACGCGTTCATAAATGAGCAGTTCTTC. Translating it yields CSARWDAFINEQFF.

This sequence joins TRBV18 and TRBJ2-7; tentatively, D is TRBD1 (5 bases). CDR3 length: 13 amino acids. Trimming cost V 2 bases and J 8 bases, with 13 bases left between them. The germline gives CDR1 KGHSH, CDR2 LQKENI. CDR3 region: CASSPARAYKQYF. CDR3 in DNA: TGTGCCAGCTCACCAGCCAGGGCATACAAGCAGTACTTC.

This clonotype appeared a few times. The V and J genes are TRBV6-5 and TRBJ2-7; possibly TRBD1 or TRBD2 for D (6 bases each). The germline V and J ends were trimmed by 0 bases and 0 bases, with 15 bases remaining between them. CDR1 is MNHEY and CDR2 is SVGAGI in the germline V gene. There are 17 residues in the CDR3. DNA for the CDR3: TGTGCCAGCAGTTACTCGGGGGCGCAGCGGGTCTCCTACGAGCAGTACTTC. Translated: CASSYSGAQRVSYEQYF.

The chain is built from TRBV20-1 and TRBJ1-2; D may be TRBD1 (5 bases). This CDR3 has 12 residues. V was pared by 5 bases and J by 2 bases, with 9 bases between. The germline V gene encodes CDR1 DFQATT and CDR2 SNEGSKA (reference sequence). CDR3 sequence reads: CSAATDNYGYTF. The CDR3 region has the DNA TGCAGTGCTGCGACAGACAACTATGGCTACACCTTC.

This clonotype was picked up a small number of times. V is TRBV6-1 and J is TRBJ1-2; D ambiguous. Germline values: CDR1 MNHNS, CDR2 SASEGT. V was cut by 5 bases and J by 1 base, with 8 bases left in between. This CDR3 has 13 residues. Written as DNA, the CDR3 is TGTGCCAGCAGTATCAGCAATAACTATGGCTACACCTTC. This codes for CASSISNNYGYTF.

The chain carries TRBV29-1 and TRBJ2-3; D remains ambiguous. V was shortened by 6 bases and J by 5 bases, with 21 bases between the two germline ends. The CDR3 totals 15 residues. Germline V CDR1 and CDR2: SQVTM, ANQGSEA. CDR3 residues: CSVARPPSRVDTQYF. The CDR3 nucleotides are TGCAGCGTCGCTCGTCCACCCTCTAGAGTAGATACGCAGTATTTT.

This chain uses TRBV5-1 with TRBJ2-3; D is perhaps TRBD1 or TRBD2 (5 bases each). This CDR3 region has 12 residues. Germline loops: CDR1 SGHRS, CDR2 YFSETQ. Trimming cost V 1 base and J 9 bases, with 9 bases left between them. The CDR3 here is CASSLRWGTQYF. CDR3 bases: TGCGCCAGCAGCTTGCGGTGGGGGACGCAGTATTTT. Variable domain in full (rest from reference TRBV5-1 and TRBJ2-3): KAGVTQTPRYLIKTRGQQVTLSCSPISGHRSVSWYQQTPGQGLQFLFEYFSETQRNKGNFPGRFSGRQFSNSRSEMNVSTLELGDSALYLCASSLRWGTQYFGPGTRLTVL.

V is TRBV6-1 and J is TRBJ2-7; 9 bases are shared with TRBD1. The germline V gene encodes CDR1 MNHNS and CDR2 SASEGT. V dropped 3 bases and J dropped 4; count of bases not matched to a gene: 16. There are 18 residues in the CDR3. DNA for the CDR3: TGTGCCAGCAGTGATACGAACTGGGCGGACAGGGGCGGGTACGAGCAGTACTTC. Its translation is CASSDTNWADRGGYEQYF.

The chain employs TRBV20-1 and TRBJ2-7, with TRBD1 matching over 12 bases. CDR3 length: 13 residues. V dropped 3 bases and J dropped 7; count of bases not matched to a gene: 4. Germline CDR1 and CDR2: DFQATT and SNEGSKA (reference sequence). The CDR3 region has the DNA TGCAGTGCTAGCGGGACAGGGGGCGCGGAGCAGTACTTC. Translated, it gives CSASGTGGAEQYF.

In its sample, this clonotype was seen many times. For the CDR3, the DNA is TGTGCCAGCTCACGAGGAAGTCAAGAGACCCAGTACTTC. This gives the protein CASSRGSQETQYF. The chain couples TRBV18 to TRBJ2-5; no clear D. There are 13 residues in the CDR3. Between the trimmed V and J ends, which lost 4 bases and 2 bases, there was a span of 8 bases. CDR1 is KGHSH and CDR2 is LQKENI in the germline V gene. The whole variable domain, remainder taken from reference TRBV18 and TRBJ2-5, is NAGVMQNPRHLVRRRGQEARLRCSPMKGHSHVYWYRQLPEEGLKFMVYLQKENIIDESGMPKERFSAEFPKEGPSILRIQQVVRGDSAAYFCASSRGSQETQYFGPGTRLLVL.

The J gene is TRBJ1-2, the V gene TRBV12-3 or TRBV12-4, with D tentatively TRBD1 (6 bases). Trimming took 1 base from V and 5 from J, leaving 11 bases between them. This CDR3 is 14 amino acids long. The CDR3 here is CASSLVQGYYGYTF. CDR3 DNA sequence: TGTGCCAGCAGTTTAGTACAGGGATATTATGGCTACACCTTC.

This chain links TRBV20-1 with TRBJ2-5; TRBD2 aligns across 11 bases. Germline V CDR1 and CDR2: DFQATT, SNEGSKA (reference sequence). This CDR3 has 14 amino acids. V was clipped by 3 bases and J by 2 bases; unmatched bases: 2. CDR3 bases: TGCAGTGCTAGGAGACTAGCGGGACAAGAGACCCAGTACTTC. Translated, it gives CSARRLAGQETQYF.

This clonotype showed up just a few times. The V and J genes are TRBV27 and TRBJ1-2; possibly TRBD1 for D (5 bases). The CDR3 has 12 residues. The germline V and J ends were trimmed by 6 bases and 2 bases, with 7 bases remaining between them. Germline V gives CDR1 MNHEY, CDR2 SMNVEV (reference sequence). In nucleotides, the CDR3 is TGTGCCAGCAGGGGGGTCAACTATGGCTACACCTTC. Its protein is CASRGVNYGYTF.

This clonotype appeared a single time. J is TRBJ2-1 and V is TRBV25-1; D possibly corresponds to TRBD2 (5 bases). The germline gives CDR1 MGHDK, CDR2 SYGVNS. Trimming left V 6 bases short and J 9 bases short, with 15 bases between. The CDR3 extends over 13 amino acids. The CDR3 here is CASRATRSGEQFF. The CDR3 nucleotides are TGTGCCAGCAGAGCCACTAGGTCGGGTGAGCAGTTCTTC.

This clonotype was counted only a few times. CDR3 in DNA: TGTGCCAGCAGCTTAGTGGGGGGCGTCGACACAGATACGCAGTATTTT. Its translation: CASSLVGGVDTDTQYF. The chain links TRBV7-3 to TRBJ2-3; D could derive from TRBD1 or TRBD2 (6 bases each). This CDR3 comprises 16 residues. CDR1 is SGHTA, CDR2 FQGTGA, per germline. V shed 2 bases and J shed 2 bases, with 14 bases lying between them.

This chain links TRBV27 with TRBJ2-3; 7 positions agree with TRBD2. This CDR3 has 17 amino acids. Germline CDR1 and CDR2: MNHEY and SMNVEV (reference sequence). Trimming at V came to 6 bases and at J to 0 bases, leaving 12 bases not matched to a gene. DNA of the CDR3: TGTGCCAGCAGCCGCCTCCGGGACTATCCTAGCACAGATACGCAGTATTTT. Translating it yields CASSRLRDYPSTDTQYF.

The chain couples TRBV7-9 to TRBJ2-7; 11 nucleotides align to TRBD2. V lost 1 base and J lost 2; bases outside the gene matches: 1. Germline assignment: CDR1 SEHNR and CDR2 FQNEAQ (reference sequence). The CDR3 has 15 amino acids. CDR3: CASSLVSGRAYEQYF. In DNA form, the CDR3 reads TGTGCCAGCAGCTTAGTTAGCGGGAGGGCCTACGAGCAGTACTTC.

The chain combines TRBV12-3 or TRBV12-4 with TRBJ2-7; 7 bases map to TRBD1. The J call may be incorrect, as the DNA end agrees better with TRBJ2-5. This CDR3 comprises 15 residues. CDR3 sequence: CASQFREGAYETQYF. CDR3 nucleotides: TGTGCCAGCCAATTCCGCGAGGGGGCCTATGAGACCCAGTACTTC.

The DNA for the CDR3 is TGCAGTGCTAGAGGAGGGAGTCTAAGCACAGATACGCAGTATTTT. Its protein product is CSARGGSLSTDTQYF. The chain recombines TRBV20-1 with TRBJ2-3; D perhaps matches TRBD2 (5 bases). This CDR3 region has 15 residues. Per the germline V gene, CDR1 is DFQATT and CDR2 is SNEGSKA (reference sequence). Trimming stripped 1 base from V and 0 bases from J, with 11 bases between.

In this sample, this clonotype turned up a few times. This chain connects TRBV6-5 to TRBJ2-7; D gene uncertain. CDR1 MNHEY and CDR2 SVGAGI come from the germline V gene. This CDR3 comprises 13 residues. Trimming took off 5 bases at V and 3 bases at J, with 11 bases between the two ends. CDR3 sequence: CASSNRDIYEQYF. As DNA, the CDR3 is TGTGCCAGCAGTAACCGCGACATCTACGAGCAGTACTTC.

The gene calls are TRBV20-1 and TRBJ2-7; D call uncertain. The V end was cut by 3 bases, the J end by 3 bases, with 12 bases between. The CDR3 extends over 13 amino acids. The V gene's germline CDR1 is DFQATT and CDR2 SNEGSKA (reference sequence). CDR3 DNA sequence: TGCAGTGCTAGGCCAGCCGCTAACTACGAGCAGTACTTC. Its protein product is CSARPAANYEQYF.

The J gene is TRBJ2-1, the V gene TRBV3-1; D unclear. V lost 2 bases and J lost 8, with 10 bases in between. The germline gives CDR1 LGHDT, CDR2 YNNKEL (reference sequence). This CDR3 is 13 amino acids long. CDR3 DNA: TGTGCCAGCAGCCAATCGACGGACGATGAGCAGTTCTTC. Encoded protein: CASSQSTDDEQFF.